The following is a T cell receptor beta chain sequence with its context. Its antigen is not identified. These data belong to a study of T cells after yellow fever vaccination. For the study at large: Any fraction with a low cell number was prepared using SMART-Seq v4 Ultra Low Input.

In germline, CDR1 is SGHDT, CDR2 YYEEEE. The CDR3 runs to 14 residues. The germline V and J ends were trimmed by 2 bases and 4 bases, with 12 bases remaining between them. TCRdb re-called the 5' RACE reads through MiXCR, storing one row per CDR3 protein. This sample has around 250,000 distinct CDR3 sequences; approximately 5.2% occur once, and the top ten carry less than 3.5%. Broader study findings: Clones from primary vaccination mostly reappeared after the booster (96% CD4, around 90% CD8). Overall, a small share of clonotypes was seen in both CD4 and CD8 compartments.

Sequenced here: CD4+ T cells sorted from PBMCs, sampled on the day of the yellow fever booster vaccination. The sequence derives from a man between 18 and 29 years old who received the YFV17D yellow fever vaccine. The chain combines TRBV5-6 with TRBJ1-1; D not certain. The CDR3 DNA is TGTGCCAGCAGCTTTCACGGGTTCGGCACTGAAGCTTTCTTT. This sequence encodes CASSFHGFGTEAFF.